This entry lists 24 T cell receptor beta chains sequenced from one sample in a study of cytomegalovirus exposure and HLA in healthy donors. Use of 60 Vbeta and 13 Jbeta primers characterized the PCR. Measured with immunoSEQ multiplex PCR; TCRdb has only the in-frame clones, and not every one. Of around 160,000 clones in the sample, 77% were seen once. The specimen sequenced was PBMCs. These receptors originate from a male donor in good health and CMV-seropositive.

The rearrangement joins TRBV6-5 to TRBJ2-7; TRBD2 aligns across 7 bases. The V gene end was trimmed by 2 bases and the J gene end by 1 base; junction bases not matched to a gene: 5. The CDR3 spans 15 residues. Germline CDR1 reads MNHEY; CDR2 reads SVGAGI. The CDR3 coding sequence is TGTGCCAGCAGTTACGGTCGGGGGGTTTCCTACGAGCAGTACTTC. Translation: CASSYGRGVSYEQYF.

V is TRBV2 and J is TRBJ2-3; 11 bases line up with TRBD2. CDR1 and CDR2 from the germline V gene are SNHLY and FYNNEI. V trimming: 0 bases; J trimming: 1 base; junction bases outside the gene matches: 3. This CDR3 contains 17 residues. The CDR3 loop reads CASSEARGLAGTDTQYF. Here the CDR3 DNA reads TGTGCCAGCAGTGAAGCCAGGGGACTAGCGGGCACAGATACGCAGTATTTT.

The chain joins TRBV2 to TRBJ2-3; TRBD1 agrees at 7 bases. Germline V CDR1 and CDR2: SNHLY, FYNNEI. This CDR3 comprises 14 residues. J was trimmed by 1 base and V by 4 bases; bases with no gene match: 2. In DNA, the CDR3 is TGTGCCAGCAGTGCAACAGGGGGCACAGATACGCAGTATTTT. This encodes CASSATGGTDTQYF. Filled out from reference TRBV2 and TRBJ2-3, the complete variable domain reads EPEVTQTPSHQVTQMGQEVILRCVPISNHLYFYWYRQILGQKVEFLVSFYNNEISEKSEIFDDQFSVERPDGSNFTLKIRSTKLEDSAMYFCASSATGGTDTQYFGPGTRLTVL.

The V gene is TRBV27, the J gene TRBJ2-6; unclear D gene. Germline lookup yields CDR1 MNHEY and CDR2 SMNVEV (reference sequence). V gave up 6 bases and J gave up 1 base, with 16 bases separating them. This CDR3 spans 17 amino acids. CDR3 amino acids: CASSPRFGGSGANVLTF. The CDR3 DNA reads TGTGCCAGCAGCCCCCGGTTCGGTGGTTCTGGGGCCAACGTCCTGACTTTC.

This clone was counted between two and nine times. The chain recombines TRBV7-9 with TRBJ2-7; 8 bases line up with TRBD1. Germline CDR1 and CDR2: SEHNR and FQNEAQ (reference sequence). CDR3 length: 17 amino acids. After removal of 5 bases from V and 0 bases from J, the junction contained 12 bases not matched to a gene. The CDR3 here is CASSILTGTGSSYEQYF. As DNA, the CDR3 is TGTGCCAGCAGCATCCTTACCGGGACAGGAAGCTCCTACGAGCAGTACTTC.

The chain is built from TRBV7-9 and TRBJ1-2; 7 bases map to TRBD1. The CDR3 has 13 residues. V shed 5 bases, J shed 3 bases, and the junction held 3 bases outside the gene matches. The germline gives CDR1 SEHNR, CDR2 FQNEAQ (reference sequence). The CDR3 DNA follows: TGTGCCAGCAGCCGGGGACAGCACTATGGCTACACCTTC. This codes for CASSRGQHYGYTF.

The rearrangement links TRBV7-9 to TRBJ2-7, with TRBD1 matching 7 bases. V dropped 1 base and J dropped 7; count of bases not matched to a gene: 10. CDR3 length: 15 residues. The germline V gene encodes CDR1 SEHNR and CDR2 FQNEAQ (reference sequence). CDR3 region: CASSLEGGEFREQYF. In nucleotides, the CDR3 is TGTGCCAGCAGCTTAGAAGGGGGCGAGTTCAGAGAGCAGTACTTC.

This clone showed up just a few times. The chain recombines TRBV30 with TRBJ2-4; maybe TRBD2 (7 bases). The CDR3 contains 13 residues. The germline V gene has CDR1 GTSNPN and CDR2 SVGIG (reference sequence). Between the trimmed V and J ends, which lost 5 bases and 5 bases, there was a span of 13 bases. DNA for the CDR3: TGTGCCTGGGGGCGGGGGCTGGAAAACATTCAGTACTTC. It is translated as CAWGRGLENIQYF.

V usage is TRBV4-2 and J usage is TRBJ2-3; D is perhaps TRBD1 (5 bases). V lost 0 bases and J lost 5, with 18 bases in between. CDR1 and CDR2 from the germline V gene are LGHNA and YNFKEQ. CDR3 size: 17 residues. The CDR3 protein is CASSQDVTATTLDTQYF. The CDR3 DNA reads TGTGCCAGCAGCCAAGACGTGACAGCCACGACCTTAGATACGCAGTATTTT.

V is TRBV5-1 and J is TRBJ2-4; 15 nucleotides line up with TRBD2. This CDR3 comprises 19 residues. Germline values: CDR1 SGHRS, CDR2 YFSETQ. The J segment lost 0 bases and the V segment lost 4 bases, leaving 8 bases of the junction unmatched. The CDR3 spells CASSPGLAGGPVAKNIQYF. The DNA for the CDR3 is TGCGCCAGCAGCCCGGGACTAGCGGGGGGTCCTGTAGCCAAAAACATTCAGTACTTC. The full variable domain, with the rest looked up from reference TRBV5-1 and TRBJ2-4, is KAGVTQTPRYLIKTRGQQVTLSCSPISGHRSVSWYQQTPGQGLQFLFEYFSETQRNKGNFPGRFSGRQFSNSRSEMNVSTLELGDSALYLCASSPGLAGGPVAKNIQYFGAGTRLSVL.

The chain carries TRBV6-1 and TRBJ2-7; TRBD2 matches 10 bases. The CDR3 consists of 15 residues. V was pared by 4 bases and J by 4 bases, with 7 bases of the junction left unmatched. The V gene's germline CDR1 is MNHNS and CDR2 SASEGT. The CDR3 here is CASSGSSGGPYEQYF. The CDR3 DNA sequence: TGTGCCAGCAGTGGGAGTAGCGGGGGGCCGTACGAGCAGTACTTC.

The chain recombines TRBV30 with TRBJ1-3; D is unclear. The CDR3 loop spans 15 amino acids. The V gene's germline CDR1 is GTSNPN and CDR2 SVGIG (reference sequence). Trimming left V 2 bases short and J 0 bases short, with 11 bases between. In DNA, the CDR3 is TGTGCCTGGAGTTCGCGATTGTTCTCTGGAAACACCATATATTTT. Amino acids: CAWSSRLFSGNTIYF.

This chain connects TRBV10-1 to TRBJ2-3; possible D gene TRBD2, 5 bases. Trimming took 0 bases from V and 3 from J, leaving 10 bases between them. Germline CDR1 reads WNHNN; CDR2 reads SYGVQD (reference sequence). CDR3 length: 15 amino acids. CDR3 loop: CASSESRRLTDTQYF. CDR3 DNA: TGCGCCAGCAGTGAGTCCCGACGACTAACAGATACGCAGTATTTT.

The chain is built from TRBV6-5 and TRBJ2-5, with D perhaps TRBD2 (7 bases). V was clipped by 4 bases and J by 4 bases, with 19 bases between them. CDR1 and CDR2 (germline): MNHEY, SVGAGI. The CDR3 has 16 residues. The CDR3, as DNA: TGTGCCAGCAGTTCCCTGGGGGGGCCTCTTGGAGAGACCCAGTACTTC. It encodes CASSSLGGPLGETQYF.

This clone came up once. V and J are TRBV4-1 and TRBJ2-7, with D possibly being TRBD1 (5 bases). Germline lookup yields CDR1 MGHRA and CDR2 YSYEKL. The CDR3 is made up of 14 amino acids. V shed 4 bases and J shed 5 bases, with 15 bases lying between them. CDR3 in DNA: TGCGCCAGCAGCCTAGCTAGGGGCGAGGACGAGCAGTACTTC. Protein product: CASSLARGEDEQYF.

The rearrangement joins TRBV6-5 to TRBJ1-2; a weak D match, TRBD1 (6 bases). Germline loops: CDR1 MNHEY, CDR2 SVGAGI. V lost 4 bases and J lost 0, with 6 bases in between. The CDR3 sequence is 13 residues long. CDR3 region: CASSSGANYGYTF. CDR3 bases: TGTGCCAGCAGTTCAGGGGCTAACTATGGCTACACCTTC.

The V and J genes are TRBV18 and TRBJ1-4, with D tentatively TRBD1 (5 bases). Trimming stripped 5 bases from V and 7 bases from J, with 11 bases between. The germline V gene has CDR1 KGHSH and CDR2 LQKENI. CDR3 length: 13 residues. The CDR3 region has the DNA TGTGCCAGCTCAGCCCGACAGAGTGAAAAACTGTTTTTT. Its protein is CASSARQSEKLFF.

In DNA form, the CDR3 reads TGTGCCAGCAGTTACGGGGGCTGGAACACTGAAGCTTTCTTT. The encoded protein is CASSYGGWNTEAFF. The V gene is TRBV6-6, the J gene TRBJ1-1; D perhaps matches TRBD1 (6 bases). The V gene lost 2 bases and the J gene lost 1 base, with 8 bases spanning the gap. Looked up from germline, CDR1 is MNHNY and CDR2 is SVGAGI (reference sequence). The length of the CDR3 is 14 residues.

The CDR3 nucleotides read TGTGCCAGCTCACCATATGGGGGGTATGAGCAGTTCTTC. Translated: CASSPYGGYEQFF. The chain uses TRBV18 and TRBJ2-1; D is possibly TRBD2 (6 bases). CDR3 length: 13 amino acids. CDR1 KGHSH and CDR2 LQKENI come from the germline V gene. Trimming took off 2 bases at V and 8 bases at J, with 10 bases between the two ends.

V and J are TRBV7-9 and TRBJ2-7, with 8 bases fitting TRBD1. The junction had 8 bases not matched to a gene; V was cut back by 5 bases and J by 2 bases. In germline, CDR1 is SEHNR, CDR2 FQNEAQ (reference sequence). This CDR3 region has 15 residues. DNA for the CDR3: TGTGCCAGCAGCCCAAGACAGGGGTCAACCTACGAGCAGTACTTC. The encoded protein is CASSPRQGSTYEQYF.

This chain joins TRBV10-2 and TRBJ1-1; the D is unclear. Trimming stripped 8 bases from V and 5 bases from J, with 12 bases between. From germline, CDR1 is WSHSY and CDR2 SAAADI. This CDR3 has 12 amino acids. In DNA form, the CDR3 reads TGCGCCAGCGCGCGCGGTAGTACTGAAGCTTTCTTT. This sequence encodes CASARGSTEAFF.

This rearrangement joins TRBV4-1 to TRBJ1-5, with D uncertain. Deletions cut 0 bases from V and 4 bases from J, with 7 bases between. The germline CDR1 and CDR2 sequences are MGHRA and YSYEKL. The CDR3 totals 14 residues. The CDR3 reads CASSQDRGNQPQHF. The CDR3 DNA reads as TGCGCCAGCAGCCAAGATAGAGGGAATCAGCCCCAGCATTTT.

This chain joins TRBV5-1 and TRBJ1-1; no clear D. The germline V gene encodes CDR1 SGHRS and CDR2 YFSETQ. V lost 4 bases to trimming and J lost 3 bases, with 13 bases between them. This CDR3 is built from 14 residues. The CDR3: CASSRNPEDTEAFF. The DNA for the CDR3 is TGCGCCAGCAGCCGAAACCCCGAGGACACTGAAGCTTTCTTT.

This clone occurred a few times. This chain joins TRBV6-5 and TRBJ2-7, with 11 bases fitting TRBD1. Germline CDR1 reads MNHEY; CDR2 reads SVGAGI. The junction had 4 bases not matched to a gene; V was cut back by 7 bases and J by 5 bases. The CDR3 is 13 amino acids. CDR3 loop: CASTPDRGHEQYF. CDR3 sequence (DNA): TGTGCCAGCACCCCGGACAGGGGGCACGAGCAGTACTTC.